The next 30 T cell receptor beta chains were all read from a single sample in a study of T cells after somatic rescue of genetic block. Assay: immunoSEQ multiplex PCR; the TCRdb copy retains only in-frame clones and omits some. The sample shows around 57,000 clones, 90% to 97% of them seen only once. Sequenced material: peripheral blood mononuclear cells (PBMCs). The origin of the receptors is a child under three years old.

The count of this clone is one. The chain joins TRBV2 to TRBJ1-1; 7 nucleotides agree with TRBD1. The germline V gene encodes CDR1 SNHLY and CDR2 FYNNEI. The V and J ends lost 3 bases and 7 bases, in that order; junction bases with no gene match: 11. CDR3 size: 15 residues. The CDR3 DNA follows: TGTGCCAGCAGTGATTCCGGGACAGCCTACTTTGAAGCTTTCTTT. As protein: CASSDSGTAYFEAFF.

This chain joins TRBV5-1 and TRBJ2-1; D may be TRBD1 or TRBD2 (6 bases each). The V gene's germline CDR1 is SGHRS and CDR2 YFSETQ. The CDR3 runs to 16 residues. V was clipped by 3 bases and J by 2 bases, with 15 bases between them. CDR3 nucleotides: TGCGCCAGCAGCTATGGAGGGGGAGTAACCTACAATGAGCAGTTCTTC. It encodes CASSYGGGVTYNEQFF.

The V call is TRBV19, the J call TRBJ1-1; D remains unclear. This CDR3 region has 14 residues. V dropped 6 bases and J dropped 3 bases, with 14 bases sitting between them. Germline lookup yields CDR1 LNHDA and CDR2 SQIVND (reference sequence). As DNA, the CDR3 is TGTGCCAGTAGGCCGCTCGGGAAGGACACTGAAGCTTTCTTT. It is translated as CASRPLGKDTEAFF.

The chain is built from TRBV6-1 and TRBJ2-6, with D possibly TRBD1 on 5 matching bases. CDR1 and CDR2 (germline): MNHNS, SASEGT. The CDR3 consists of 16 residues. Trimming removed 1 base from V and 2 bases from J, with 9 bases in between. The CDR3 nucleotides read TGTGCCAGCAGTGAAGTCCCCAGGGCTGGGGCCAACGTCCTGACTTTC. This gives the protein CASSEVPRAGANVLTF.

The chain has TRBV5-1 and TRBJ2-3, with unresolved D. The germline V gene encodes CDR1 SGHRS and CDR2 YFSETQ. The CDR3 loop spans 15 amino acids. V lost 1 base to trimming and J lost 0 bases, with 9 bases between them. Here the CDR3 reads CASSLRATSTDTQYF. The CDR3 coding sequence is TGCGCCAGCAGCTTGAGGGCTACTAGCACAGATACGCAGTATTTT.

The genes are TRBV9 and TRBJ2-2; D uncertain. The CDR3 consists of 16 residues. V was trimmed by 0 bases and J by 1 base, leaving 10 bases between them. The germline V gene encodes CDR1 SGDLS and CDR2 YYNGEE. The CDR3 loop reads CASSVAYLLNTGELFF. CDR3 in DNA: TGTGCCAGCAGCGTAGCTTACCTCTTGAACACCGGGGAGCTGTTTTTT.

The V call is TRBV4-1, the J call TRBJ1-1; weak D call: TRBD1 (6 bases). The CDR3 is made up of 14 amino acids. Germline V CDR1 and CDR2: MGHRA, YSYEKL. V was trimmed by 5 bases and J by 1 base, leaving 11 bases between them. CDR3 sequence (DNA): TGCGCCAGCAGCTCTCTACAGGGGAACACTGAAGCTTTCTTT. Protein sequence: CASSSLQGNTEAFF.

The chain carries TRBV5-1 and TRBJ2-2; 12 nucleotides line up with TRBD2. V shed 5 bases, J shed 5 bases, and the junction held 7 bases outside the gene matches. Germline V CDR1 and CDR2: SGHRS, YFSETQ. The CDR3 runs to 16 residues. The DNA of the CDR3 is TGCGCCAGCAGACCGACTAGCGGGAGACAGACCGGGGAGCTGTTTTTT. Translated, it gives CASRPTSGRQTGELFF. The variable domain in full, completed from reference TRBV5-1 and TRBJ2-2, reads KAGVTQTPRYLIKTRGQQVTLSCSPISGHRSVSWYQQTPGQGLQFLFEYFSETQRNKGNFPGRFSGRQFSNSRSEMNVSTLELGDSALYLCASRPTSGRQTGELFFGEGSRLTVL.

The rearrangement links TRBV4-2 to TRBJ2-7, with 10 bases matching TRBD2. The germline gives CDR1 LGHNA, CDR2 YNFKEQ. The ends lost 3 bases at V and 7 bases at J; junction bases unmatched: 3. This CDR3 has 13 amino acids. The CDR3 sequence: CASSQGTSEEQYF. CDR3 coding DNA: TGTGCCAGCAGCCAGGGGACTAGCGAAGAGCAGTACTTC.

This clone is a singleton in its sample. The chain uses TRBV6-1 and TRBJ1-6, with D unresolved. Trimming shortened V by 2 bases and J by 5 bases, and 4 bases separated the two germline ends. CDR3 length: 13 residues. Germline loops: CDR1 MNHNS, CDR2 SASEGT. The CDR3 DNA is TGTGCCAGCAGTGAAACAGATAATTCACCCCTCCACTTT. Its protein is CASSETDNSPLHF.

This chain links TRBV28 with TRBJ2-7, with TRBD2 matching over 7 bases. Germline lookup yields CDR1 MDHEN and CDR2 SYDVKM. The CDR3 covers 15 residues. The V gene end was trimmed by 1 base and the J gene end by 1 base; junction bases not matched to a gene: 4. CDR3 residues: CASSLLGTISYEQYF. In DNA, the CDR3 is TGTGCCAGCAGTTTATTGGGGACTATATCCTACGAGCAGTACTTC.

V is TRBV2 and J is TRBJ1-2; D not resolved. In germline, CDR1 is SNHLY, CDR2 FYNNEI. This CDR3 is 11 amino acids long. V lost 7 bases to trimming and J lost 2 bases, with 5 bases between them. The CDR3 DNA follows: TGTGCCAGCACTCTAAACTATGGCTACACCTTC. Translating it yields CASTLNYGYTF.

The rearrangement uses TRBV27 and TRBJ2-1; 8 bases agree with TRBD2. Germline CDR1 is MNHEY and CDR2 is SMNVEV (reference sequence). The J segment lost 1 base and the V segment lost 5 bases, leaving 7 bases of the junction unmatched. The CDR3 runs to 16 residues. In DNA, the CDR3 is TGTGCCAGCAGTGTACCCGGACTAGCTTCCTACAATGAGCAGTTCTTC. It encodes CASSVPGLASYNEQFF.

The chain has TRBV30 and TRBJ2-5; D not resolved. The CDR3 covers 13 residues. Trimming took 0 bases from V and 2 from J, leaving 7 bases between them. Germline V gene data show CDR1 as GTSNPN and CDR2 as SVGIG (reference sequence). Here the CDR3 reads CAWSVPSQETQYF. For the CDR3, the DNA is TGTGCCTGGAGTGTTCCCAGTCAAGAGACCCAGTACTTC.

This chain uses TRBV13 with TRBJ2-2; 13 nucleotides match TRBD2. CDR3 size: 15 residues. Germline CDR1 is PRHDT and CDR2 is FYEKMQ (reference sequence). With V trimmed by 5 bases and J by 3 bases, 0 bases remained unmatched. The CDR3 is CASSGLAGDTGELFF. DNA for the CDR3: TGTGCCAGCAGCGGACTAGCGGGAGACACCGGGGAGCTGTTTTTT.

The chain couples TRBV5-1 to TRBJ2-7; 9 bases align to TRBD2. J was trimmed by 5 bases and V by 2 bases; bases with no gene match: 8. The CDR3 totals 15 residues. Germline V lookup: CDR1 SGHRS, CDR2 YFSETQ. The CDR3: CASSFLAGKVHEQYF. The DNA for the CDR3 is TGCGCCAGCAGCTTTCTAGCGGGAAAGGTCCACGAGCAGTACTTC.

The chain carries TRBV10-2 and TRBJ2-2, with 12 bases matching TRBD1. The CDR3 contains 16 residues. From germline, CDR1 is WSHSY and CDR2 SAAADI. J was trimmed by 4 bases and V by 8 bases; bases with no gene match: 8. The CDR3 DNA is TGCGCCAGCGACGATTCGGGACAGGGGGCCACCGGGGAGCTGTTTTTT. Protein product: CASDDSGQGATGELFF.

The rearrangement joins TRBV9 to TRBJ2-7; 10 positions match TRBD2. Germline V gene lookup returns CDR1 SGDLS and CDR2 YYNGEE. CDR3 length equals 15 residues. The V gene end was trimmed by 5 bases and the J gene end by 5 bases; junction bases not matched to a gene: 10. CDR3 residues: CASSDQREGLHEQYF. CDR3 DNA: TGTGCCAGCAGTGACCAGCGGGAGGGCCTCCACGAGCAGTACTTC. The whole variable domain, remainder taken from reference TRBV9 and TRBJ2-7, is DSGVTQTPKHLITATGQRVTLRCSPRSGDLSVYWYQQSLDQGLQFLIQYYNGEERAKGNILERFSAQQFPDLHSELNLSSLELGDSALYFCASSDQREGLHEQYFGPGTRLTVT.

The rearrangement links TRBV5-1 to TRBJ2-7; D is unclear. The ends were cut back, 3 bases at V and 1 base at J, with 8 bases in the middle. CDR3 size: 13 residues. Germline CDR1 and CDR2: SGHRS and YFSETQ. The CDR3 nucleotides are TGCGCCAGCAGCTCGCGACTGTCCTACGAGCAGTACTTC. It encodes CASSSRLSYEQYF. The complete variable domain, with remaining parts taken from reference TRBV5-1 and TRBJ2-7, reads KAGVTQTPRYLIKTRGQQVTLSCSPISGHRSVSWYQQTPGQGLQFLFEYFSETQRNKGNFPGRFSGRQFSNSRSEMNVSTLELGDSALYLCASSSRLSYEQYFGPGTRLTVT.

Only one count was recorded for this clone. The chain recombines TRBV13 with TRBJ2-7, with 10 bases that match TRBD2. Germline V gene lookup returns CDR1 PRHDT and CDR2 FYEKMQ (reference sequence). V lost 3 bases to trimming and J lost 3 bases; unmatched junction nucleotides: 8. The CDR3 runs 16 residues. The CDR3 sequence: CASSLTSGFPLYEQYF. The CDR3, as DNA: TGTGCCAGCAGCTTGACTAGCGGGTTCCCCCTCTACGAGCAGTACTTC.

This clone was seen once. The chain couples TRBV7-9 to TRBJ2-1, with D possibly matching TRBD2 (5 bases). Germline lookup yields CDR1 SEHNR and CDR2 FQNEAQ (reference sequence). Trimming took 1 base from V and 8 from J, leaving 6 bases between them. This CDR3 is built from 12 residues. CDR3 coding DNA: TGTGCCAGCAGCTTAGTACTAGATGAGCAGTTCTTC. It translates to CASSLVLDEQFF.

This clone appeared once. The rearrangement joins TRBV15 to TRBJ2-1; 8 bases line up with TRBD2. Germline-derived CDR1 and CDR2 are LNHNV and YYDKDF (reference sequence). J gave up 11 bases and V 2 bases, and 11 bases lay outside the gene matches. The CDR3 extends over 15 amino acids. The chain's CDR3 is CATSRSRREAAKQFF. DNA for the CDR3: TGTGCCACCAGCAGATCGAGGCGGGAGGCCGCGAAGCAGTTCTTC.

V is TRBV10-3 and J is TRBJ1-5; D may be TRBD1 (6 bases). V shed 0 bases and J shed 6 bases, with 9 bases lying between them. The germline V gene encodes CDR1 ENHRY and CDR2 SYGVKD. CDR3 length: 14 residues. The CDR3 bases are TGTGCCATCAGTGAGTCACAGGGTTTTCAGCCCCAGCATTTT. This sequence encodes CAISESQGFQPQHF.

The gene calls are TRBV28 and TRBJ1-4; D is unresolved. Per the germline V gene, CDR1 is MDHEN and CDR2 is SYDVKM. The CDR3 covers 13 residues. V was clipped by 7 bases and J by 8 bases, with 14 bases between them. DNA for the CDR3: TGTGCCAGCAACACCCCCAGGTGGGAAAAACTGTTTTTT. Translation gives CASNTPRWEKLFF.

The chain carries TRBV7-3 and TRBJ2-7; 9 bases map to TRBD2. J lost 2 bases, V lost 2 bases, and 4 bases had no gene match. Per germline, CDR1 SGHTA and CDR2 FQGTGA. The CDR3 totals 15 residues. The CDR3 DNA reads TGTGCCAGCAGCTTAGGGGCGGGAGGGCCCTACGAGCAGTACTTC. Its translation: CASSLGAGGPYEQYF.

The chain is built from TRBV11-1 and TRBJ2-5; D might be TRBD1 (5 bases). Per the germline V gene, CDR1 is SGHAT and CDR2 is FQDESV (reference sequence). This CDR3 spans 11 amino acids. The V and J ends lost 5 bases and 4 bases respectively, with 5 bases between them. In DNA form, the CDR3 reads TGTGCCAGCAGCAGGGGAGAGACCCAGTACTTC. It specifies CASSRGETQYF.

This clone appeared a single time. This chain connects TRBV6-5 to TRBJ2-3; D remains ambiguous. Trimming pared 6 bases from V and 5 bases from J, leaving 12 bases between. The CDR3 has 13 amino acids. Germline V gene data show CDR1 as MNHEY and CDR2 as SVGAGI. In DNA, the CDR3 is TGTGCCAGCAGGAACGGACGGCGAGATACGCAGTATTTT. Translating gives CASRNGRRDTQYF.

The chain joins TRBV5-5 to TRBJ1-2; the match to TRBD1 covers 10 bases. J was trimmed by 4 bases and V by 4 bases; bases with no gene match: 7. Germline-derived CDR1 and CDR2 are SGHKS and YYEKEE (reference sequence). CDR3 length: 15 residues. The CDR3 sequence: CASSDTGTGVYGYTF. The CDR3 DNA reads TGTGCCAGCAGCGACACCGGGACAGGGGTCTATGGCTACACCTTC.

The chain joins TRBV4-1 to TRBJ1-4; D is ambiguous. CDR1 MGHRA and CDR2 YSYEKL come from the germline V gene. V gave up 1 base and J gave up 0 bases, with 9 bases separating them. The CDR3 totals 16 residues. The CDR3 sequence is CASSQARVATNEKLFF. Written as DNA, the CDR3 is TGCGCCAGCAGCCAAGCCCGGGTCGCAACTAATGAAAAACTGTTTTTT.

The chain links TRBV2 to TRBJ2-5, with unresolved D. This CDR3 is 13 amino acids long. The V and J ends lost 1 base and 1 base respectively, with 4 bases between them. Germline V gene sequence: CDR1 SNHLY, CDR2 FYNNEI. For the CDR3, the DNA is TGTGCCAGCAGTGAAGAAACCCAAGAGACCCAGTACTTC. Protein product: CASSEETQETQYF.